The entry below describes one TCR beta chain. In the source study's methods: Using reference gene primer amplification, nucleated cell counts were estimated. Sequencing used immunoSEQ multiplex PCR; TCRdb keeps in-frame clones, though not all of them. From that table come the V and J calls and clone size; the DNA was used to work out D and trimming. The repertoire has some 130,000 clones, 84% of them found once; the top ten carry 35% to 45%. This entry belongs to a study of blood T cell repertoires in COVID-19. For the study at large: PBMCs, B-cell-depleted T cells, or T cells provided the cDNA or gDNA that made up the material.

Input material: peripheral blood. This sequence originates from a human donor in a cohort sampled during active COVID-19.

The CDR3 region is CSAITDYGYTF. CDR3 DNA sequence: TGCAGTGCTATTACAGACTATGGCTACACCTTC. The V call is TRBV20-1, the J call TRBJ1-2; unclear D gene. Germline-derived CDR1 and CDR2 are DFQATT and SNEGSKA (reference sequence). V was clipped by 4 bases and J by 3 bases, with 6 bases between them. There are 11 residues in the CDR3.